The T cell receptor (beta chain) under discussion was sequenced for a study of cytomegalovirus exposure and HLA in healthy donors. The study's findings and limits: TCR beta V segments were, for the most part, productive about 90% or about 30% of the time in an earlier analysis. Per published accounts, TCR beta sequences correctly predicted the HLA-A and HLA-B alleles of most subjects.

Germline loops: CDR1 SGHRS, CDR2 YFSETQ. V lost 3 bases and J 2 bases, leaving 11 bases between the germline ends. The CDR3 covers 14 residues. About this clone itself: Antigen specificity is unknown.

Both 60 Vbeta primers and 13 Jbeta primers went into the PCR. Data came from immunoSEQ multiplex PCR; TCRdb stores just in-frame clones and leaves some out. Of approximately 130,000 clones in the sample, 75% were seen once. The rearrangement links TRBV5-1 to TRBJ2-5; D uncertain. This TCR was recovered from a man aged 25-45 years in good health and CMV-seronegative. The specimen sequenced was PBMCs. This CDR3 reads CASSYQRVQETQYF. The CDR3 DNA sequence: TGCGCCAGCAGCTACCAAAGAGTTCAAGAGACCCAGTACTTC.